This TCR beta chain is from a study of blood T cell repertoires in COVID-19. Study context: PBMCs, B-cell-depleted T cells, or T cells provided the cDNA or gDNA that made up the material.

The Seattle site enrolled patients during active infection and followed them longitudinally. Germline lookup yields CDR1 SGHRS and CDR2 YFSETQ. Trimming took 0 bases from V and 3 from J; bases not matched to a gene: 6. The CDR3 loop spans 16 amino acids. Original data processing: Amplification with reference gene primers provided the estimates of nucleated cell counts. The protocol was immunoSEQ multiplex PCR, while the TCRdb copy is restricted to in-frame clones and leaves out a portion. V, J and clone size derive from that table, while D and trimming were established from the DNA sequence. Altogether 200,000 to 300,000 clones are present, around nine tenths being singletons, with the ten largest covering about 5.2%.

J is TRBJ2-1 and V is TRBV5-1; TRBD2 agrees at 7 bases. The origin of this receptor is a woman in her sixties or seventies with COVID-19, enrolled during active disease. The material sequenced was peripheral blood. CDR3 region: CASSLGRGGYYNEQFF. CDR3 DNA: TGCGCCAGCAGCTTGGGGAGGGGAGGGTACTACAATGAGCAGTTCTTC.